Presented here are 26 T cell receptor beta chains from one specimen sequenced in a study of prognosis after radiotherapy for stage I lung cancer. TCR beta CDR3 was amplified from genomic DNA by two-round multiplex PCR. Gene-specific primers for each TRBV and TRBJ gene drove first-round PCR. TCRdb processed the multiplex PCR reads anew with MiXCR; each CDR3 protein has one entry. Of 30,000 to 40,000 distinct CDR3 sequences listed, 32% are singletons. The input for sequencing was PBMCs, taken before or after stereotactic body radiation therapy (not recorded which). The receptors were gathered from a donor aged 50 or older with non-small cell lung cancer.

The V and J genes are TRBV20-1 and TRBJ1-1; TRBD1 matches at 9 bases. Germline V gene sequence: CDR1 DFQATT, CDR2 SNEGSKA (reference sequence). With 3 bases clipped from V and 9 bases from J, the junction kept 2 bases outside the gene matches. The length of the CDR3 is 11 residues. The CDR3 bases are TGCAGTGCTAGGACAGGGGGAAAAGCTTTCTTT. Translating gives CSARTGGKAFF.

This clonotype showed up many times. This chain connects TRBV18 to TRBJ2-3, with 9 nucleotides matching TRBD1. Germline assignment: CDR1 KGHSH and CDR2 LQKENI. The CDR3 consists of 16 residues. Trimming at V came to 3 bases and at J to 0 bases, leaving 4 bases not matched to a gene. Here the CDR3 reads CASSPTGTGSTDTQYF. CDR3 coding DNA: TGTGCCAGCTCACCCACCGGGACAGGGAGCACAGATACGCAGTATTTT.

This sequence joins TRBV7-2 and TRBJ2-1; TRBD2 matches 9 bases. V was pared by 1 base and J by 2 bases, with 3 bases of the junction left unmatched. Germline V gene sequence: CDR1 SGHTA, CDR2 FQGNSA. There are 16 residues in the CDR3. CDR3: CASSLDGGRAYNEQFF. The DNA for the CDR3 is TGTGCCAGCAGCTTAGACGGCGGGAGGGCCTACAATGAGCAGTTCTTC.

In its sample, this clonotype was seen many times. The chain carries TRBV20-1 and TRBJ2-2; 7 bases align to TRBD1. Trimming at V came to 6 bases and at J to 6 bases, leaving 4 bases not matched to a gene. The CDR3 spans 12 residues. The germline CDR1 and CDR2 sequences are DFQATT and SNEGSKA (reference sequence). This CDR3 is CSAEQGSGELFF. Here the CDR3 DNA reads TGCAGTGCGGAACAGGGGTCCGGGGAGCTGTTTTTT.

The V call is TRBV7-2, the J call TRBJ2-5; 8 bases are a match to TRBD2. Looked up from germline, CDR1 is SGHTA and CDR2 is FQGNSA. J was trimmed by 5 bases and V by 2 bases; bases with no gene match: 13. The CDR3 is 17 amino acids. In DNA form, the CDR3 reads TGTGCCAGCAGCTTATTGCCTGGGGCGGGGGGCGGGGAGACCCAGTACTTC. Encoded protein: CASSLLPGAGGGETQYF.

This clonotype was detected ten times or more. The rearrangement links TRBV3-1 to TRBJ1-2; possibly TRBD1 for D (5 bases). Trimming removed 1 base at V and 7 bases at J, with 10 bases between. The germline V gene encodes CDR1 LGHDT and CDR2 YNNKEL (reference sequence). The CDR3 is 13 residues long. The CDR3 region is CASSQGAGSGYTF. In DNA form, the CDR3 reads TGTGCCAGCAGCCAAGGGGCAGGGTCTGGCTACACCTTC.

This clonotype was seen ten or more times. The J gene is TRBJ2-2, the V gene TRBV19; D unclear. Per the germline V gene, CDR1 is LNHDA and CDR2 is SQIVND (reference sequence). Trimming shortened V by 6 bases and J by 4 bases, and 18 bases separated the two germline ends. The CDR3 has 16 amino acids. The CDR3 reads CASRKSGYISTGELFF. The CDR3 coding sequence is TGTGCCAGTAGAAAATCGGGCTATATTTCCACCGGGGAGCTGTTTTTT.

The chain links TRBV27 to TRBJ2-1; possibly TRBD1 for D (6 bases). Trimming removed 1 base at V and 5 bases at J, with 9 bases between. Germline V gene data show CDR1 as MNHEY and CDR2 as SMNVEV (reference sequence). The CDR3 runs to 14 residues. The DNA of the CDR3 is TGTGCCAGCAGTTTATGGACAGCGAACAATGAGCAGTTCTTC. Translating gives CASSLWTANNEQFF.

About this clonotype itself: A far larger clone lies a single base away; this is likely a read error. The V and J genes are TRBV6-4 and TRBJ1-1; D unresolved. Trimming left V 5 bases short and J 3 bases short, with 10 bases between. This CDR3 has 13 amino acids. The germline V gene has CDR1 MRHNA and CDR2 SNTAGT. CDR3 coding DNA: TGTGCCAGCAGTTATAGAAGGTACACTGAAGCTTTCTTT. Protein sequence: CASSYRRYTEAFF.

The rearrangement joins TRBV9 to TRBJ2-2; D may be TRBD1 or TRBD2 (6 bases each). The CDR3 sequence is 18 residues long. V was pared by 3 bases and J by 5 bases, with 23 bases between. Per the germline V gene, CDR1 is SGDLS and CDR2 is YYNGEE. CDR3 amino acids: CASSGGAHGGATTGELFF. DNA for the CDR3: TGTGCCAGCAGCGGGGGGGCCCATGGCGGGGCGACGACCGGGGAGCTGTTTTTT.

J is TRBJ1-3 and V is TRBV6-2 or TRBV6-3; TRBD1 is a possible D gene (5 bases). Germline assignment: CDR1 MNHEY and CDR2 SVGEGT. Trimming took off 2 bases at V and 2 bases at J, with 13 bases between the two ends. The CDR3 length is 16 residues. The CDR3 here is CASSYGSDSPGNTIYF. The CDR3 coding sequence is TGTGCCAGCAGTTACGGTTCCGACAGCCCTGGAAACACCATATATTTT.

Ten or more counts support this clonotype. V and J are TRBV20-1 and TRBJ1-5, with D hard to call. The CDR3 is made up of 12 amino acids. Germline loops: CDR1 DFQATT, CDR2 SNEGSKA (reference sequence). Trimming took 3 bases from V and 0 from J, leaving 3 bases between them. The chain's CDR3 is CSASRSNQPQHF. The CDR3 coding sequence is TGCAGTGCTAGTCGTAGCAATCAGCCCCAGCATTTT.

This clonotype was picked up many times. The rearrangement uses TRBV14 and TRBJ2-1; D not resolved. Germline V CDR1 and CDR2: SGHDN, FVKESK. V was cut by 2 bases and J by 6 bases, with 14 bases left in between. This CDR3 has 15 amino acids. CDR3 sequence (DNA): TGTGCCAGCAGCCAACCTGGGTCTCTACGCAATGAGCAGTTCTTC. Amino acids: CASSQPGSLRNEQFF. Based on the CDR3 plus reference TRBV14 and TRBJ2-1, the full variable domain is EAGVTQFPSHSVIEKGQTVTLRCDPISGHDNLYWYRRVMGKEIKFLLHFVKESKQDESGMPNNRFLAERTGGTYSTLKVQPAELEDSGVYFCASSQPGSLRNEQFFGPGTRLTVL.

This clonotype was counted ten times or more. V usage is TRBV27 and J usage is TRBJ1-4, with D uncertain. The CDR3 is 12 amino acids. Germline V gene data show CDR1 as MNHEY and CDR2 as SMNVEV (reference sequence). Between the trimmed V and J ends, which lost 7 bases and 8 bases, there was a span of 11 bases. The CDR3 loop is CASKGSVEKLFF. The CDR3 nucleotides are TGTGCCAGCAAGGGATCGGTGGAAAAACTGTTTTTT.

This clonotype has just a few counts. CDR3 amino acids: CASSYSKYTGGYGYTF. In DNA form, the CDR3 reads TGTGCCAGCAGTTACTCGAAGTATACAGGGGGCTATGGCTACACCTTC. This chain links TRBV6-5 with TRBJ1-2, with TRBD1 matching 8 bases. Trimming cost V 0 bases and J 4 bases; bases outside gene matches: 7. CDR1 MNHEY and CDR2 SVGAGI come from the germline V gene. The CDR3 length is 16 residues.

The chain is built from TRBV4-1 and TRBJ2-7; D gene ambiguous. The germline gives CDR1 MGHRA, CDR2 YSYEKL. The CDR3 has 12 residues. The V gene lost 0 bases and the J gene lost 4 bases, with 4 bases spanning the gap. The chain's CDR3 is CASSQDRYEQYF. As DNA, the CDR3 is TGCGCCAGCAGCCAAGATAGGTACGAGCAGTACTTC.

This clonotype was seen repeatedly, ten times or more. The CDR3 DNA sequence: TGCAGTGCTAGAGATTTGGGGAGGGAAACCAGCAATCAGCCCCAGCATTTT. Amino acids: CSARDLGRETSNQPQHF. The chain recombines TRBV20-1 with TRBJ1-5; D not certain. V gave up 0 bases and J gave up 1 base, with 16 bases separating them. Per the germline V gene, CDR1 is DFQATT and CDR2 is SNEGSKA (reference sequence). This CDR3 is 17 amino acids long.

This clonotype has only a few counts. Since a much larger clone is just one base distant, this may be a read error. The V and J genes are TRBV3-1 and TRBJ1-6; D remains ambiguous. This CDR3 contains 14 residues. The V gene's germline CDR1 is LGHDT and CDR2 YNNKEL (reference sequence). Trimming removed 0 bases at V and 6 bases at J, with 6 bases between. The chain's CDR3 is CASSQDGGNSPLHF. The CDR3 DNA reads TGTGCCAGCAGCCAAGATGGAGGTAATTCACCCCTCCACTTT.

This clonotype was detected ten times or more. The V call is TRBV9, the J call TRBJ2-3; D gene ambiguous. CDR3 length: 15 amino acids. The germline gives CDR1 SGDLS, CDR2 YYNGEE. Trimming took off 3 bases at V and 1 base at J, with 12 bases between the two ends. CDR3 in amino acids: CASSAMSSGTDTQYF. The CDR3 DNA reads as TGTGCCAGCAGCGCGATGTCCTCGGGCACAGATACGCAGTATTTT.

In this sample, this clonotype turned up many times. This could be a read error, since a much larger clone is one nucleotide away. The chain has TRBV30 and TRBJ1-2; D ambiguous. Between the trimmed V and J ends, which lost 1 base and 9 bases, there was a span of 15 bases. There are 13 residues in the CDR3. The germline V gene encodes CDR1 GTSNPN and CDR2 SVGIG (reference sequence). The CDR3 sequence is CAWSAGVFASYTF. The CDR3 DNA sequence: TGTGCCTGGAGTGCCGGGGTTTTCGCTAGCTACACCTTC.

This clonotype was seen just once. The chain has TRBV9 and TRBJ2-1; tentative D call: TRBD2 (5 bases). The germline gives CDR1 SGDLS, CDR2 YYNGEE. The ends were cut back, 2 bases at V and 5 bases at J, with 11 bases in the middle. The CDR3 runs 14 residues. DNA for the CDR3: TGTGCCAGCAGCGTGTCCGGGGTAAACAATGAGCAGTTCTTC. It yields the protein CASSVSGVNNEQFF.

This clonotype was counted a single time. This chain links TRBV6-1 with TRBJ1-2; D is perhaps TRBD1 (6 bases). The V gene's germline CDR1 is MNHNS and CDR2 SASEGT. CDR3 size: 18 residues. Trimming pared 6 bases from V and 3 bases from J, leaving 26 bases between. CDR3 residues: CASSPGVTWAAGYYGYTF. CDR3 sequence (DNA): TGTGCCAGCAGCCCAGGGGTGACATGGGCCGCAGGCTACTATGGCTACACCTTC.

With respect to this clonotype: A much more abundant neighbour one base away suggests this may be a read error. The chain carries TRBV19 and TRBJ1-5; D not certain. The V gene lost 1 base and the J gene lost 5 bases, with 15 bases spanning the gap. The CDR3 consists of 16 residues. Germline CDR1 LNHDA, CDR2 SQIVND (reference sequence). The DNA for the CDR3 is TGTGCCAGTAGTATAGGCACGGTAATGGTAGATCAGCCCCAGCATTTT. As protein: CASSIGTVMVDQPQHF.

This rearrangement joins TRBV2 to TRBJ1-3; D not certain. Germline CDR1 reads SNHLY; CDR2 reads FYNNEI. CDR3 size: 12 residues. Trimming cost V 6 bases and J 4 bases, with 7 bases left between them. The CDR3 protein is CASSVQGNTIYF. CDR3 DNA sequence: TGTGCCAGCAGCGTTCAAGGAAACACCATATATTTT.

Turning to this clonotype: With only one base between it and a far larger clone, this is likely a read error. The gene calls are TRBV6-5 and TRBJ2-2; tentative D call: TRBD1 (5 bases). The CDR3 spans 13 residues. From germline, CDR1 is MNHEY and CDR2 SVGAGI. CDR3 nucleotides: TGTGCCAACAGTTTAGGGGCTCACGGGGAGCTGTTTTTT. Translating it yields CANSLGAHGELFF.

With regard to this clonotype: One junction end disagrees with the germline gene, perhaps due to a read error. The V gene is TRBV6-1, the J gene TRBJ1-3; 9 nucleotides line up with TRBD1. The V gene's germline CDR1 is MNHNS and CDR2 SASEGT. The CDR3 covers 15 residues. Here the CDR3 reads CASTPGTGSGNTTYF. DNA of the CDR3: TGTGCCAGCACCCCAGGGACAGGGAGCGGAAACACCACATATTTT.